The entry that follows covers one TCR beta chain sequence. The CDR3 has 15 amino acids. The V segment lost 1 base and the J segment 4 bases; nucleotides outside the gene matches: 5. The germline V gene encodes CDR1 SGHTA and CDR2 FQGTGA. The source of the sample is a study of blood T cell repertoires in COVID-19. Assay: immunoSEQ multiplex PCR; the TCRdb copy retains only in-frame clones and omits some. This repertoire shows some 160,000 clones, 83% found once; its top ten account for less than 2%. The specimen was peripheral blood. This TCR was sampled from a human donor in a cohort sampled during active COVID-19. The gene calls are TRBV7-3 and TRBJ1-2; 8 nucleotides align to TRBD1. CDR3 amino acids: CASSLMSGGGYGYTF. The CDR3 nucleotides are TGTGCCAGCAGCTTAATGTCAGGGGGCGGCTATGGCTACACCTTC.